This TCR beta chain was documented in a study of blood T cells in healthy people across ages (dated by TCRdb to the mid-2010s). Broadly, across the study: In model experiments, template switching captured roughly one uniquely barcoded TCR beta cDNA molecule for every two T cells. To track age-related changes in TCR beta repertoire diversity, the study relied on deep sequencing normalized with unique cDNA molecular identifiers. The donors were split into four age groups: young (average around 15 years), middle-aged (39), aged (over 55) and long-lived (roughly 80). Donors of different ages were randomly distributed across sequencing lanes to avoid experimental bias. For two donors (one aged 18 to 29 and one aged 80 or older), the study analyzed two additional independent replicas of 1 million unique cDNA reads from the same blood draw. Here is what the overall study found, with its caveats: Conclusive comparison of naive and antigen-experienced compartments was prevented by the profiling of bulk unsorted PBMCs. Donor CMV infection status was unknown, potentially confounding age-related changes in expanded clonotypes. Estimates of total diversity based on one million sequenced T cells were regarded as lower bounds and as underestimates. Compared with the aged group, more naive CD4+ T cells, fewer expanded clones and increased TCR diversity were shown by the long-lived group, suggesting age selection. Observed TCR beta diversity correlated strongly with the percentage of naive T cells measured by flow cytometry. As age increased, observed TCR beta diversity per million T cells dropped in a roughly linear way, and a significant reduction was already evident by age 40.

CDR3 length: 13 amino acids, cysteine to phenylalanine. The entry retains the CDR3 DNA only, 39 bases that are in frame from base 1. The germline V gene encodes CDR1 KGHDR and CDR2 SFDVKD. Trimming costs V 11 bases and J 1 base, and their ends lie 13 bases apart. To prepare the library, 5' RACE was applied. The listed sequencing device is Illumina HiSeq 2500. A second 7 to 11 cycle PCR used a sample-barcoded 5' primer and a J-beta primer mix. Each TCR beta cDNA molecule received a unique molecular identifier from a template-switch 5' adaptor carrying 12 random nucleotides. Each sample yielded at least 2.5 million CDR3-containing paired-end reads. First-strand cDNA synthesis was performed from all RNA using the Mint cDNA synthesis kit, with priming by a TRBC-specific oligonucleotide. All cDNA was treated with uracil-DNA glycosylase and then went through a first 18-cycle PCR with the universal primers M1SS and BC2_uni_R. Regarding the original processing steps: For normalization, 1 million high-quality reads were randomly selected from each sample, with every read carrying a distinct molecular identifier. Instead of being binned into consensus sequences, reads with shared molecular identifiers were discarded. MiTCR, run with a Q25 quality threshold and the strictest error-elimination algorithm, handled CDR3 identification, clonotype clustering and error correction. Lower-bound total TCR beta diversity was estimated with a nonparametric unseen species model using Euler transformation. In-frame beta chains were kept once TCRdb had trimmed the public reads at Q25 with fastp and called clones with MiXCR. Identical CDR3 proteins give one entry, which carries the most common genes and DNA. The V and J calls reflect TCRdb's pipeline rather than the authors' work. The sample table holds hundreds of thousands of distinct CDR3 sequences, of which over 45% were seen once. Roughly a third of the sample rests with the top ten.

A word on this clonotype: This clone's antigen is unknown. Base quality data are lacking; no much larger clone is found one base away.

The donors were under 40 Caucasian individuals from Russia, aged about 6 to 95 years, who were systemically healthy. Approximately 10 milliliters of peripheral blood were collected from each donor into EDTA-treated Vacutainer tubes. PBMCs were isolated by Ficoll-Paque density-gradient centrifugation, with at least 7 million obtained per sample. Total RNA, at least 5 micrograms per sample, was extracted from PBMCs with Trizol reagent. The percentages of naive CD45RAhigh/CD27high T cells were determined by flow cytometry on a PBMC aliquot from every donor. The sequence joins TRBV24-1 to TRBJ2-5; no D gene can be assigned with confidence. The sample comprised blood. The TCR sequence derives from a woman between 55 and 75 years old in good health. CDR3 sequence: CANLGLPQETQYF. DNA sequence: TGTGCCAACCTAGGATTACCCCAAGAGACCCAGTACTTC.